A selection of T cell receptor beta chains follows, all from one sample in a study of T cells expressing NK-cell markers. TCRdb reanalyzed the 5' RACE reads, giving one entry per CDR3 protein sequence and no DNA. Recorded for this sample: 550,000 to 600,000 distinct CDR3 sequences. Sequenced input: blood T cells: a sorted CD56 or NKG2C T cell subset, CD4+ or CD8+ T cells, or bulk PBMC T cells (not recorded which). These receptors all stem from a man younger than 35 in good health. CDR3s include the opening cysteine and the closing phenylalanine or tryptophan. Fields, in order: V gene, J gene, CDR3 protein.

V gene: TRBV2; J gene: TRBJ2-3; CDR3 protein: CARNGAGRGDTQYF
V gene: TRBV5-1; J gene: TRBJ2-3; CDR3 protein: CASSLETGADTQYF
V gene: TRBV20-1; J gene: TRBJ1-6; CDR3 protein: CSARATTGRDSPLHF
V gene: TRBV28; J gene: TRBJ2-5; CDR3 protein: CASIRAGSTMQETQYF
V gene: TRBV10-3; J gene: TRBJ2-3; CDR3 protein: CAISESSGEDTQYF
V gene: TRBV5-1; J gene: TRBJ2-7; CDR3 protein: CASSFETGAYEQYF
V gene: TRBV3-1; J gene: TRBJ2-1; CDR3 protein: CASSQEFLSGGNEQFF
V gene: TRBV6-5; J gene: TRBJ2-1; CDR3 protein: CASSPGNLYNEQFF
V gene: TRBV7-2; J gene: TRBJ1-1; CDR3 protein: CASTVREGGTEAFF
V gene: TRBV7-2; J gene: TRBJ2-1; CDR3 protein: CASSAVSGRLFF
V gene: TRBV12-3/TRBV12-4; J gene: TRBJ2-5; CDR3 protein: CASSLAVGTGDQYF
V gene: TRBV6-1; J gene: TRBJ1-2; CDR3 protein: CASRSLFMYGYTF
V gene: TRBV29-1; J gene: TRBJ2-5; CDR3 protein: CSVLGHPGNYRSQETQYF
V gene: TRBV9; J gene: TRBJ2-2; CDR3 protein: CASSVRTEALPGELFF
V gene: TRBV12-3/TRBV12-4; J gene: TRBJ2-3; CDR3 protein: CASTATLGRPSTDTQYF
V gene: TRBV24-1; J gene: TRBJ2-1; CDR3 protein: CATSEDRGGARPDQQFF
V gene: TRBV10-3; J gene: TRBJ2-5; CDR3 protein: CAISEVGSGTETQYF
V gene: TRBV27; J gene: TRBJ2-5; CDR3 protein: CASSLFLPESEETQYF
V gene: TRBV5-5; J gene: TRBJ2-1; CDR3 protein: CASSVSTWDEQFF
V gene: TRBV12-3/TRBV12-4; J gene: TRBJ1-2; CDR3 protein: CASSPRGTVYGYTF
V gene: TRBV7-2; J gene: TRBJ2-7; CDR3 protein: CASSDFTSEQYF
V gene: TRBV7-2; J gene: TRBJ2-1; CDR3 protein: CASSVGWGNEQFF
V gene: TRBV28; J gene: TRBJ2-3; CDR3 protein: CASSLVLAGGSDTQYF
V gene: TRBV4-3; J gene: TRBJ2-2; CDR3 protein: CASSIAYPGDGELFF
V gene: TRBV12-3/TRBV12-4; J gene: TRBJ2-1; CDR3 protein: CASSLAVRGEQFF
V gene: TRBV7-8; J gene: TRBJ2-2; CDR3 protein: CASSYGQPDGELFF